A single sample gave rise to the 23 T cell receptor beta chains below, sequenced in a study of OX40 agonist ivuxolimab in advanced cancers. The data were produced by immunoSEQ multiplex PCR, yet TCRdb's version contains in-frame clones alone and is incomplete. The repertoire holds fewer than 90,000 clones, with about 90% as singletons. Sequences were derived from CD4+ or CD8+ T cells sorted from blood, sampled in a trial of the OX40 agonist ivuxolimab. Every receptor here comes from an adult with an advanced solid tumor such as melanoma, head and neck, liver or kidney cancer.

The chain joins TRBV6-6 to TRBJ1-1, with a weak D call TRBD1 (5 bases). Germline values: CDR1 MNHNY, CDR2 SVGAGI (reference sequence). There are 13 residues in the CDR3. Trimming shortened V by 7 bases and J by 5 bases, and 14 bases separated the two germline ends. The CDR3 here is CASNPRARTEAFF. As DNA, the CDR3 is TGTGCCAGCAACCCCAGGGCTCGAACTGAAGCTTTCTTT.

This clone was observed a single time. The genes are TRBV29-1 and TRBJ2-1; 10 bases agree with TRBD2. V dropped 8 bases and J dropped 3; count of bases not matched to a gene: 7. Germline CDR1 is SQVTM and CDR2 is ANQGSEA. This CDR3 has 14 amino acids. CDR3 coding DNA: TGCAGCACCAGGACTAGCGGTATCTACAATGAGCAGTTCTTC. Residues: CSTRTSGIYNEQFF.

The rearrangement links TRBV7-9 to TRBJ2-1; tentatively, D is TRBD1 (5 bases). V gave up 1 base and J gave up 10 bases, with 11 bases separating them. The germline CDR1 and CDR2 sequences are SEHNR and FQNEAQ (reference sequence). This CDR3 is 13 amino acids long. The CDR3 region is CASSLEGRTEQFF. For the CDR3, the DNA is TGTGCCAGCAGCTTAGAGGGCCGGACAGAGCAGTTCTTC.

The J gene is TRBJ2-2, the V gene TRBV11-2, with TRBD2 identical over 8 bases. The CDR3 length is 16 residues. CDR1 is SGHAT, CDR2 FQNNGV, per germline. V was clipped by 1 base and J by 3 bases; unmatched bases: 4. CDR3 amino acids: CASSLAGGSYTGELFF. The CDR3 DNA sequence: TGTGCCAGCAGCTTAGCGGGAGGGTCGTACACCGGGGAGCTGTTTTTT. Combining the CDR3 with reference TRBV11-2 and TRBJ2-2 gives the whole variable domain EAGVAQSPRYKIIEKRQSVAFWCNPISGHATLYWYQQILGQGPKLLIQFQNNGVVDDSQLPKDRFSAERLKGVDSTLKIQPAKLEDSAVYLCASSLAGGSYTGELFFGEGSRLTVL.

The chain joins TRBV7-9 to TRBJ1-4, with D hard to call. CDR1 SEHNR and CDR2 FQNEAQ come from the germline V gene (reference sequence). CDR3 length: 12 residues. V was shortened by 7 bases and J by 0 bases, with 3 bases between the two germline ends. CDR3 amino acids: CASTATNEKLFF. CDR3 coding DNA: TGTGCCAGCACTGCAACTAATGAAAAACTGTTTTTT.

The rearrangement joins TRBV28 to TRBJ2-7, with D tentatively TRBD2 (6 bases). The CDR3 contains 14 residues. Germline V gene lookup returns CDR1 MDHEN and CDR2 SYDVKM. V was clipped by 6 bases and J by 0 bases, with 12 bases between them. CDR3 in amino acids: CASRTGLLSYEQYF. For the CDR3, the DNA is TGTGCCAGCAGAACGGGACTTCTCTCCTACGAGCAGTACTTC. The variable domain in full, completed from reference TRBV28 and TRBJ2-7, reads DVKVTQSSRYLVKRTGEKVFLECVQDMDHENMFWYRQDPGLGLRLIYFSYDVKMKEKGDIPEGYSVSREKKERFSLILESASTNQTSMYLCASRTGLLSYEQYFGPGTRLTVT.

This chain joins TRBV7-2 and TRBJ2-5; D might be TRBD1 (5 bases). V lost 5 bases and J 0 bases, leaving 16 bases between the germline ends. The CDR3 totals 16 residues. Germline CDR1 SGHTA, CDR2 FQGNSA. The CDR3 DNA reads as TGTGCCAGCAGCGCCCAGGGTGGGTTGTACCAAGAGACCCAGTACTTC. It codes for CASSAQGGLYQETQYF.

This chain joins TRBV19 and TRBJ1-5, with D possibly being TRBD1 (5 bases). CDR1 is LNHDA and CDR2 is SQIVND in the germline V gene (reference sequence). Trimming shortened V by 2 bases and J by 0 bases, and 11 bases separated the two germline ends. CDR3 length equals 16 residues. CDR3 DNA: TGTGCCAGTAGTATATTAGCAGGGACTAGCAATCAGCCCCAGCATTTT. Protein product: CASSILAGTSNQPQHF. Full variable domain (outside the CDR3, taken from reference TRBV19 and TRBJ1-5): DGGITQSPKYLFRKEGQNVTLSCEQNLNHDAMYWYRQDPGQGLRLIYYSQIVNDFQKGDIAEGYSVSREKKESFPLTVTSAQKNPTAFYLCASSILAGTSNQPQHFGDGTRLSIL.

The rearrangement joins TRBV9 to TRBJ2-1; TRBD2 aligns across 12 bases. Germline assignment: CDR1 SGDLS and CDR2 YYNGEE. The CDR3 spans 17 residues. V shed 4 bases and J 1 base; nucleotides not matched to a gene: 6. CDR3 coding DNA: TGTGCCAGCAGCCCAGGACTAGCGGGAACATCCTACAATGAGCAGTTCTTC. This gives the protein CASSPGLAGTSYNEQFF.

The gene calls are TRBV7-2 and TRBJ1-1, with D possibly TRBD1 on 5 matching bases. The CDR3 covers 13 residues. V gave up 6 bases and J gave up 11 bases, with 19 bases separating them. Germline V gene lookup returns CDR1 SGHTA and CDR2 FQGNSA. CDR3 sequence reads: CASSRRTGEAAFF. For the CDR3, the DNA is TGTGCCAGCAGTCGACGTACGGGGGAAGCGGCTTTCTTT.

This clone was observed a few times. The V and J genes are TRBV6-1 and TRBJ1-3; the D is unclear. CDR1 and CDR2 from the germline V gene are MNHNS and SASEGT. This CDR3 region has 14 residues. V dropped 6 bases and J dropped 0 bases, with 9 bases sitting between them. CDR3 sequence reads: CASSQTISGNTIYF. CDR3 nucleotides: TGTGCCAGCAGCCAGACCATCTCTGGAAACACCATATATTTT.

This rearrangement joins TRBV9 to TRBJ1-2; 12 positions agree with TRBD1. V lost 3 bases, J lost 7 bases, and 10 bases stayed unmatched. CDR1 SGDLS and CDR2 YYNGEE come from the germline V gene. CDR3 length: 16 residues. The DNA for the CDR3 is TGTGCCAGCAGCGAGGGACAGGGGGCGAGATTGGGTGGCTACACCTTC. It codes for CASSEGQGARLGGYTF.

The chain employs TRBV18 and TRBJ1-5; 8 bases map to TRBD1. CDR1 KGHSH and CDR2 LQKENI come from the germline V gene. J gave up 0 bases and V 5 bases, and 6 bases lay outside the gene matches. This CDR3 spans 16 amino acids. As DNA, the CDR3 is TGTGCCAGCTCAACCGGGACAGGTTATAGCAATCAGCCCCAGCATTTT. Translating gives CASSTGTGYSNQPQHF.

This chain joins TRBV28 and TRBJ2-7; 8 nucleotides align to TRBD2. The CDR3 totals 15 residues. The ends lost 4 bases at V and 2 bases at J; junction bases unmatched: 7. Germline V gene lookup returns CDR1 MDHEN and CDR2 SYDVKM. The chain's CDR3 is CASSSGGGNTYEQYF. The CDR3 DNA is TGTGCCAGCAGTTCCGGGGGGGGCAATACCTACGAGCAGTACTTC.

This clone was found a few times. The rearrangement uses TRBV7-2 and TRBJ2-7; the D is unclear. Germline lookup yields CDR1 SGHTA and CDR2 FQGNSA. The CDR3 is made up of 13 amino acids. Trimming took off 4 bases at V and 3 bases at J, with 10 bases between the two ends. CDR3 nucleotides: TGTGCCAGCAGCTGGGGAACGGTCTACGAGCAGTACTTC. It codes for CASSWGTVYEQYF.

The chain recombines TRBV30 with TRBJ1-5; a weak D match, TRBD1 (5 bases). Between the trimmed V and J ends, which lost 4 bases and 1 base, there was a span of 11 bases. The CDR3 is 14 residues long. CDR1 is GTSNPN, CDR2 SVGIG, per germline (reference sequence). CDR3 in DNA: TGTGCCTGGACCCCTGGGGGAAGCAATCAGCCCCAGCATTTT. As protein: CAWTPGGSNQPQHF.

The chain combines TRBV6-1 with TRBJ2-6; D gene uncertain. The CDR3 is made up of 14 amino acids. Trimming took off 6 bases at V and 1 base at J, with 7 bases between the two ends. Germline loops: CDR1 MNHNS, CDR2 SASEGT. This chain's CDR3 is CASSLRSGANVLTF. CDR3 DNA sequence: TGTGCCAGCAGCCTACGGTCTGGGGCCAACGTCCTGACTTTC.

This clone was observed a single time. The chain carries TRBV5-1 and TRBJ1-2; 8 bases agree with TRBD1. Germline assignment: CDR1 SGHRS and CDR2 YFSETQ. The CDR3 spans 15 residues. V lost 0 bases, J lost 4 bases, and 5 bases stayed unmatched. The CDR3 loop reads CASSLEDRATYGYTF. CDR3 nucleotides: TGCGCCAGCAGCTTGGAGGACAGGGCGACCTATGGCTACACCTTC.

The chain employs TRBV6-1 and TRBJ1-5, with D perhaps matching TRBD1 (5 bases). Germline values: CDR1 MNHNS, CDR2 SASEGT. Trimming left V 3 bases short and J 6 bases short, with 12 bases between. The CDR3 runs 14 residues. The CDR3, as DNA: TGTGCCAGCAGTGAGCAAGGGGCGGGTCAGCCCCAGCATTTT. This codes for CASSEQGAGQPQHF.

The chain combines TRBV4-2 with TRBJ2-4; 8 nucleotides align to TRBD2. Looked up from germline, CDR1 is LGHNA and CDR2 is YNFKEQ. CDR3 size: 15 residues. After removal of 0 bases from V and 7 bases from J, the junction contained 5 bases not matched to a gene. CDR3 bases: TGTGCCAGCAGCCAAGAACAGCGGGAGAACAACATTCAGTACTTC. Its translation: CASSQEQRENNIQYF.

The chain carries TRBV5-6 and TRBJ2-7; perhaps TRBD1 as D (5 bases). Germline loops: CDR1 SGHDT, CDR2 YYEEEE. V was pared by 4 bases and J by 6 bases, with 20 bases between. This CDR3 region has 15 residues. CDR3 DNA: TGTGCCAGCAGCCCCCTCGACAGTTTCTTGGGCGAGCAGTACTTC. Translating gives CASSPLDSFLGEQYF.

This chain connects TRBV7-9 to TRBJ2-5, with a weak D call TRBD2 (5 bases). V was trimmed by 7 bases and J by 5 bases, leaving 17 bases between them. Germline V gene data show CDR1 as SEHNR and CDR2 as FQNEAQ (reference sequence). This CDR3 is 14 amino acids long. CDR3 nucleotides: TGTGCCAGCATCCCTGGAGGTGGCCAGGAGACCCAGTACTTC. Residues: CASIPGGGQETQYF. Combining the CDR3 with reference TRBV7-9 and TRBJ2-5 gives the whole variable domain DTGVSQNPRHKITKRGQNVTFRCDPISEHNRLYWYRQTLGQGPEFLTYFQNEAQLEKSRLLSDRFSAERPKGSFSTLEIQRTEQGDSAMYLCASIPGGGQETQYFGPGTRLLVL.

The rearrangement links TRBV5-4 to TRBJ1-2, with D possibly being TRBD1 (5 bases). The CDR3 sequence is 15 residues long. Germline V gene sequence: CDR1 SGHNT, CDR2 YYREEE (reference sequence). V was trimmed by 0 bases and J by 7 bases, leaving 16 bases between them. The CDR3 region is CASSLEGVSSFGYTF. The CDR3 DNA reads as TGTGCCAGCAGCTTGGAAGGGGTTTCATCCTTTGGCTACACCTTC.